This TCR beta chain was captured by sequencing in a study of blood T cell repertoires in COVID-19. This clone showed up just a few times. Germline CDR1 reads GTSNPN; CDR2 reads SVGIG (reference sequence). The CDR3 extends over 14 amino acids. J gave up 10 bases and V 1 base, and 8 bases lay outside the gene matches. Repertoires were generated with immunoSEQ multiplex PCR, while TCRdb's copy carries only in-frame clones and drops some. The table includes over 130,000 clones, around 90% detected once. This TCR was recovered from a woman aged 55-69 years with active or convalescent COVID-19. Sequencing used peripheral blood. The rearrangement uses TRBV30 and TRBJ1-5; 9 positions match TRBD1. The CDR3 sequence: CAWSEGTGIRPQHF. In DNA, the CDR3 is TGTGCCTGGAGTGAGGGGACAGGGATCCGACCCCAGCATTTT.